The TCR beta chain under discussion was sequenced for a study of beta chain features in type 1 diabetes. Study-level findings and limits: For cells with high TCR expression, cDNA sequencing could yield over-representation.

All of the isolated RNA was reverse transcribed, so expressed TCRB transcripts were sequenced. TCRdb keeps only in-frame clones here, not all; method: immunoSEQ multiplex PCR. The sample includes fewer than 200,000 clones, about 13% of them seen just once. Germline CDR1 and CDR2: SQVTM and ANQGSEA. The CDR3 has 12 residues. The junction had 6 bases not matched to a gene; V was cut back by 7 bases and J by 5 bases. About this clone: Its cognate antigen is unknown.

The source material was central memory CD4+ T cells from blood. The chain is built from TRBV29-1 and TRBJ2-7; 9 bases fit TRBD1. This receptor was taken from a woman between 18 and 29 years old in good health. The CDR3 region is CSADRGFDEQYF. The CDR3 coding sequence is TGCAGCGCGGACAGGGGCTTCGACGAGCAGTACTTC.